This T cell receptor (beta chain) was captured by sequencing in a study of T cell responses to AZD1222 COVID-19 vaccine. Study in general: Second-dose recipients at about 4 or about 12 weeks were treated as one pooled group.

TCRdb's copy holds only in-frame clones and misses some; the assay was immunoSEQ multiplex PCR. The data contain over 95,000 clones, around 89% of them singletons. Study-level points and caveats: There were vaccine-associated CD4 TCRs across spike, dominant at 160-218 and 743-854. Most donors were white British and more were female, and clonal diversity was possibly underestimated. Receipt of two AZD1222 doses was followed by a rise in Spike-specific TCR breadth and depth.

Trimming cost V 8 bases and J 8 bases; bases outside gene matches: 13. The CDR3 runs 14 residues. The germline gives CDR1 MGHDK, CDR2 SYGVNS. To note about this clone: Its antigen is still unknown.

The clonotype originates from an adult in good health. The chain couples TRBV25-1 to TRBJ1-2, with 8 bases identical to TRBD1. The sequenced sample was peripheral blood, obtained on day 0 of AZD1222 vaccination. In DNA, the CDR3 is TGTGCCAGCGCCGAAACAGGGGGAAGTAAGGGCTACACCTTC. This gives the protein CASAETGGSKGYTF.